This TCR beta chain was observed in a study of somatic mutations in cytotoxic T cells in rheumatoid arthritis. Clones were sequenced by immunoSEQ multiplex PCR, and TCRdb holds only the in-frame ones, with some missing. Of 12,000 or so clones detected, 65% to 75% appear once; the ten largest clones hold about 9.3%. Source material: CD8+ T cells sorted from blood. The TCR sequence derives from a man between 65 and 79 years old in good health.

The CDR3 coding sequence is TGTGCCAGCAGCGCATACTCCGGGACAGGGATATACGAGCAGTACTTC. As protein: CASSAYSGTGIYEQYF. V gene TRBV9 combines with J gene TRBJ2-7; TRBD1 matches at 9 bases. After removal of 3 bases from V and 4 bases from J, the junction contained 11 bases not matched to a gene. The CDR3 runs to 16 residues. Germline assignment: CDR1 SGDLS and CDR2 YYNGEE.